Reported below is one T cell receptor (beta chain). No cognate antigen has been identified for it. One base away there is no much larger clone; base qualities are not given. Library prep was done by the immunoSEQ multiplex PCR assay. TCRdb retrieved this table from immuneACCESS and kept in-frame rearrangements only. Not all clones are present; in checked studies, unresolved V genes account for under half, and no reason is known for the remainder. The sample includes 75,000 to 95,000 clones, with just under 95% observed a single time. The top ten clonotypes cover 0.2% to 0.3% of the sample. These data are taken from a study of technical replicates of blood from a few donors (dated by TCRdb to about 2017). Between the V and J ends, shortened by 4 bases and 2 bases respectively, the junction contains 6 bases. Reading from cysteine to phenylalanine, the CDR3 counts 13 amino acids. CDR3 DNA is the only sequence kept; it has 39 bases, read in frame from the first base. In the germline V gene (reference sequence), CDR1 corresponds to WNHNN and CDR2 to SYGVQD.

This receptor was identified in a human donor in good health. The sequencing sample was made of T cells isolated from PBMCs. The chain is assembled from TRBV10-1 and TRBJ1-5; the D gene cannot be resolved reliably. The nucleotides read TGCGCCAGCAGTGCCTGGCGCAATCAGCCCCAGCATTTT. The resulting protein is CASSAWRNQPQHF.